This passage covers 27 T cell receptor beta chains from one sample sequenced in a study of shared clonotypes between healthy human individuals. Assay used: immunoSEQ multiplex PCR; TCRdb lists only in-frame clones, some missing. Among approximately 350,000 clones listed, 96% were seen once. Sequencing was done on a sample of memory CD8+ T cells sorted from blood. The subset was: CD45RO+ cells pooled with CCR7-negative TemRA cells. These receptors were taken from a man younger than 45 in good health.

This rearrangement joins TRBV5-1 to TRBJ2-7, with 7 bases matching TRBD1. The junction had 11 bases not matched to a gene; V was cut back by 1 base and J by 4 bases. Per the germline V gene, CDR1 is SGHRS and CDR2 is YFSETQ. This CDR3 contains 16 residues. The DNA for the CDR3 is TGCGCCAGCAGCTTGACGAGACAGGGTGTTCGGTACGAGCAGTACTTC. Translated: CASSLTRQGVRYEQYF. Complete variable domain (other parts from reference TRBV5-1 and TRBJ2-7): KAGVTQTPRYLIKTRGQQVTLSCSPISGHRSVSWYQQTPGQGLQFLFEYFSETQRNKGNFPGRFSGRQFSNSRSEMNVSTLELGDSALYLCASSLTRQGVRYEQYFGPGTRLTVT.

The chain employs TRBV28 and TRBJ1-5; 7 nucleotides align to TRBD1. Germline CDR1 is MDHEN and CDR2 is SYDVKM. This CDR3 has 19 amino acids. After removal of 2 bases from V and 0 bases from J, the junction contained 13 bases not matched to a gene. As DNA, the CDR3 is TGTGCCAGCAGTTTACTGTCCCTCAGGGGGGCGCATAGCAATCAGCCCCAGCATTTT. Protein product: CASSLLSLRGAHSNQPQHF. Filled out from reference TRBV28 and TRBJ1-5, the complete variable domain reads DVKVTQSSRYLVKRTGEKVFLECVQDMDHENMFWYRQDPGLGLRLIYFSYDVKMKEKGDIPEGYSVSREKKERFSLILESASTNQTSMYLCASSLLSLRGAHSNQPQHFGDGTRLSIL.

V usage is TRBV28 and J usage is TRBJ1-1; D perhaps matches TRBD1 (5 bases). V lost 6 bases and J 0 bases, leaving 20 bases between the germline ends. This CDR3 is built from 17 residues. Germline V gene sequence: CDR1 MDHEN, CDR2 SYDVKM. The CDR3 loop reads CASSERVQGGLNTEAFF. The CDR3, as DNA: TGTGCCAGCAGCGAACGGGTCCAGGGAGGATTGAACACTGAAGCTTTCTTT.

This rearrangement joins TRBV5-8 to TRBJ2-7, with 10 bases lining up with TRBD2. Looked up from germline, CDR1 is SGHTS and CDR2 is YDEGEE. J lost 1 base, V lost 6 bases, and 7 bases had no gene match. The CDR3 consists of 15 residues. DNA of the CDR3: TGTGCCAGCACCACGAGGACTAGCGGTTCCTACGAGCAGTACTTC. This encodes CASTTRTSGSYEQYF.

This clone was seen once. The chain is built from TRBV27 and TRBJ2-7; D tentatively reads TRBD1 or TRBD2 (5 bases each). The CDR3 is 13 residues long. Trimming removed 5 bases from V and 4 bases from J, with 12 bases in between. Germline V gene sequence: CDR1 MNHEY, CDR2 SMNVEV (reference sequence). The CDR3 region has the DNA TGTGCCAGCAGTCTGGGGGTTGGATACGAGCAGTACTTC. Its translation is CASSLGVGYEQYF.

V is TRBV7-2 and J is TRBJ2-3; 11 nucleotides agree with TRBD2. V was pared by 5 bases and J by 2 bases, with 3 bases of the junction left unmatched. The CDR3 is 15 amino acids. From germline, CDR1 is SGHTA and CDR2 FQGNSA. CDR3 amino acids: CASSELAGVTDTQYF. The DNA for the CDR3 is TGTGCCAGCAGCGAACTAGCGGGAGTCACAGATACGCAGTATTTT.

This sequence joins TRBV28 and TRBJ2-3, with 15 bases matching TRBD2. V lost 6 bases, J lost 1 base, and 5 bases stayed unmatched. Germline CDR1 is MDHEN and CDR2 is SYDVKM. The CDR3 has 17 amino acids. This CDR3 reads CASRRTSGRARTDTQYF. CDR3 sequence (DNA): TGTGCCAGCAGACGGACTAGCGGGAGGGCCCGCACAGATACGCAGTATTTT.

This rearrangement joins TRBV2 to TRBJ2-5; tentative D call: TRBD2 (5 bases). Between the trimmed V and J ends, which lost 4 bases and 1 base, there was a span of 10 bases. This CDR3 has 14 residues. Germline-derived CDR1 and CDR2 are SNHLY and FYNNEI. This CDR3 reads CASSGTHLQETQYF. The CDR3 nucleotides read TGTGCCAGCAGTGGGACTCACCTCCAAGAGACCCAGTACTTC.

Only a few counts were recorded for this clone. The chain recombines TRBV21-1 with TRBJ1-5. TRBV21-1 is a pseudogene locus. This CDR3 region has 14 residues. The CDR3 reads CASTPGTPIWPQHF. In DNA, the CDR3 is TGTGCCAGCACCCCCGGGACGCCGATATGGCCCCAGCATTTT.

The chain employs TRBV5-6 and TRBJ2-1; D is possibly TRBD2 (5 bases). V lost 2 bases to trimming and J lost 3 bases, with 6 bases between them. The V gene's germline CDR1 is SGHDT and CDR2 YYEEEE. This CDR3 contains 13 residues. The CDR3 DNA sequence: TGTGCCAGCAGCTTCCGGGGCTACAATGAGCAGTTCTTC. Translation gives CASSFRGYNEQFF.

The chain combines TRBV29-1 with TRBJ1-1, with D possibly TRBD1 on 6 matching bases. The germline V and J ends were trimmed by 6 bases and 2 bases, with 13 bases remaining between them. CDR1 is SQVTM, CDR2 ANQGSEA, per germline. The CDR3 is 13 residues long. This CDR3 reads CSVAVTGNTEAFF. For the CDR3, the DNA is TGCAGCGTAGCTGTGACAGGCAACACTGAAGCTTTCTTT. Supplemented by reference TRBV29-1 and TRBJ1-1, the full variable domain reads SAVISQKPSRDICQRGTSLTIQCQVDSQVTMMFWYRQQPGQSLTLIATANQGSEATYESGFVIDKFPISRPNLTFSTLTVSNMSPEDSSIYLCSVAVTGNTEAFFGQGTRLTVV.

The V gene is TRBV6-5, the J gene TRBJ1-2, with unresolved D. From germline, CDR1 is MNHEY and CDR2 SVGAGI. With 3 bases removed from V and 1 base from J, the gap between germline ends came to 9 bases. The CDR3 covers 14 residues. The CDR3: CASSYKGHNYGYTF. Here the CDR3 DNA reads TGTGCCAGCAGTTATAAGGGCCATAACTATGGCTACACCTTC.

The V gene is TRBV19, the J gene TRBJ2-3; D is undetermined. Germline lookup yields CDR1 LNHDA and CDR2 SQIVND (reference sequence). The CDR3 length is 11 residues. Trimming removed 1 base from V and 7 bases from J, with 3 bases in between. In DNA form, the CDR3 reads TGTGCCAGTAGTATAGTAAATACGCAGTATTTT. It encodes CASSIVNTQYF. The full variable domain, in which reference TRBV19 and TRBJ2-3 provide the parts outside the CDR3, is DGGITQSPKYLFRKEGQNVTLSCEQNLNHDAMYWYRQDPGQGLRLIYYSQIVNDFQKGDIAEGYSVSREKKESFPLTVTSAQKNPTAFYLCASSIVNTQYFGPGTRLTVL.

The J gene is TRBJ2-7, the V gene TRBV6-1, with no clear D. The CDR3 is made up of 13 amino acids. V was pared by 6 bases and J by 3 bases, with 12 bases between. Germline assignment: CDR1 MNHNS and CDR2 SASEGT. The CDR3 loop is CASSVAASYEQYF. The CDR3 coding sequence is TGTGCCAGCAGCGTGGCAGCCAGCTACGAGCAGTACTTC.

The rearrangement joins TRBV15 to TRBJ1-3; maybe TRBD1 (6 bases). Trimming stripped 1 base from V and 2 bases from J, with 15 bases between. Germline lookup yields CDR1 LNHNV and CDR2 YYDKDF (reference sequence). This CDR3 region has 17 residues. CDR3 sequence: CATSRAPGEVAGNTIYF. The DNA of the CDR3 is TGTGCCACCAGCAGAGCCCCAGGGGAGGTTGCTGGAAACACCATATATTTT.

On this clone: Within the sample, other DNA sequences also encode this same CDR3. The V and J genes are TRBV10-3 and TRBJ2-2, with D possibly matching TRBD2 (6 bases). Per the germline V gene, CDR1 is ENHRY and CDR2 is SYGVKD. This CDR3 is built from 14 residues. Trimming stripped 1 base from V and 3 bases from J, with 6 bases between. CDR3 sequence (DNA): TGTGCCATCAGTGAGTGGAGGGACACCGGGGAGCTGTTTTTT. It translates to CAISEWRDTGELFF.

The CDR3: CASRVAGMTDTQYF. The CDR3 DNA reads TGCGCCAGCAGAGTAGCGGGAATGACAGATACGCAGTATTTT. This chain links TRBV5-1 with TRBJ2-3; 8 bases agree with TRBD2. Germline loops: CDR1 SGHRS, CDR2 YFSETQ. Unmatched junction bases numbered 5, after V lost 5 bases and J lost 3 bases. This CDR3 comprises 14 residues. The full variable domain, its missing parts supplied by reference TRBV5-1 and TRBJ2-3, is KAGVTQTPRYLIKTRGQQVTLSCSPISGHRSVSWYQQTPGQGLQFLFEYFSETQRNKGNFPGRFSGRQFSNSRSEMNVSTLELGDSALYLCASRVAGMTDTQYFGPGTRLTVL.

On this clone itself: At one of its ends the junction is not consistent with the germline gene, which may arise from a read error. The V gene is TRBV7-8, the J gene TRBJ2-4, with TRBD2 identical over 11 bases. The CDR3 has 15 residues. CDR1 is SGHVS and CDR2 is FQNEAQ in the germline V gene. CDR3 amino acids: CASSFSGRAKNIQYF. The CDR3 DNA reads as TGTGCCAGCAGCTTTAGCGGGAGGGCCAAGAACATTCAGTACTTC. Complete variable domain (other parts from reference TRBV7-8 and TRBJ2-4): GAGVSQSPRYKVAKRGQDVALRCDPISGHVSLFWYQQALGQGPEFLTYFQNEAQLDKSGLPSDRFFAERPEGSVSTLKIQRTQQEDSAVYLCASSFSGRAKNIQYFGAGTRLSVL.

This chain links TRBV5-6 with TRBJ2-3; D might be TRBD2 (5 bases). V was shortened by 2 bases and J by 0 bases, with 10 bases between the two germline ends. CDR1 SGHDT and CDR2 YYEEEE come from the germline V gene. The CDR3 totals 15 residues. CDR3 region: CASSLRGFSTDTQYF. CDR3 sequence (DNA): TGTGCCAGCAGCTTAAGAGGGTTTAGCACAGATACGCAGTATTTT.

V and J are TRBV21-1 and TRBJ2-1; TRBD2 is the table's D call, not checked against the DNA. TRBV21-1 is a known pseudogene. CDR3 length: 17 amino acids. Here the CDR3 reads CASTTPSCGRPYNEQFF. The CDR3 DNA follows: TGTGCCAGCACCACCCCCTCATGCGGGAGGCCATACAATGAGCAGTTCTTC.

This clone appeared a few times. The V and J genes are TRBV4-1 and TRBJ1-5, with 8 bases lining up with TRBD1. The germline V gene has CDR1 MGHRA and CDR2 YSYEKL. This CDR3 is built from 15 residues. Unmatched junction bases numbered 3, after V lost 0 bases and J lost 5 bases. The CDR3 is CASSQEGQGHQPQHF. Here the CDR3 DNA reads TGCGCCAGCAGCCAAGAAGGACAGGGCCATCAGCCCCAGCATTTT.

This clone was recorded only once. The genes are TRBV5-4 and TRBJ2-1; 8 bases align to TRBD2. CDR1 and CDR2 (germline): SGHNT, YYREEE (reference sequence). Trimming took 3 bases from V and 9 from J; bases not matched to a gene: 5. CDR3 length: 13 residues. This CDR3 reads CASSSSGRFEQFF. The CDR3 coding sequence is TGTGCCAGCAGCTCTAGCGGGCGGTTTGAGCAGTTCTTC.

This chain joins TRBV20-1 and TRBJ2-2; D is uncertain. The CDR3 covers 10 residues. Per the germline V gene, CDR1 is DFQATT and CDR2 is SNEGSKA (reference sequence). V was cut by 3 bases and J by 8 bases, with 4 bases left in between. This CDR3 reads CSASRGELFF. In DNA, the CDR3 is TGCAGTGCTAGCCGGGGGGAGCTGTTTTTT.

This chain uses TRBV4-1 with TRBJ2-4; D possibly corresponds to TRBD1 (6 bases). V was shortened by 2 bases and J by 0 bases, with 20 bases between the two germline ends. Germline V gene lookup returns CDR1 MGHRA and CDR2 YSYEKL. This CDR3 has 19 amino acids. The CDR3 DNA follows: TGCGCCAGCAGCCAACAGGGGAGTGAGAGAACAAGAGCCAAAAACATTCAGTACTTC. Amino acids: CASSQQGSERTRAKNIQYF.

As DNA, the CDR3 is TGTGCCAGCAGTCTAGCGGGAGGGACCGGGGAGCTGTTTTTT. Encoded protein: CASSLAGGTGELFF. The J gene is TRBJ2-2, the V gene TRBV28, with 12 bases lining up with TRBD2. Germline loops: CDR1 MDHEN, CDR2 SYDVKM. This CDR3 contains 14 residues. With 5 bases clipped from V and 5 bases from J, the junction kept 0 bases outside the gene matches.

The gene calls are TRBV6-1 and TRBJ2-7, with D possibly being TRBD1 (6 bases). V was cut by 7 bases and J by 2 bases, with 12 bases left in between. This CDR3 has 13 amino acids. CDR1 is MNHNS and CDR2 is SASEGT in the germline V gene. CDR3 sequence (DNA): TGTGCCAGCAATACAGGGCGGACCTACGAGCAGTACTTC. Translated: CASNTGRTYEQYF.

This clone was detected a few times. The same CDR3 can be traced to other DNA sequences in this sample. The J gene is TRBJ2-3, the V gene TRBV10-3, with 10 nucleotides matching TRBD2. There are 15 residues in the CDR3. Germline trimming cut 0 bases from V and 3 bases from J; bases unmatched to any gene: 0. The germline V gene encodes CDR1 ENHRY and CDR2 SYGVKD. CDR3 DNA: TGTGCCATCAGTGAGTCGACTAGCGGGACAGATACGCAGTATTTT. This translates into CAISESTSGTDTQYF.